This T cell receptor (beta chain) originates from a study of siplizumab effects on memory and regulatory T cells. General observations from the study: Mappable alloreactive CD4+ clones averaged approximately 69% Treg-derived with siplizumab versus 26.9% in controls. Memory cells seemed less diverse than naive T cells, which seemed major alloresponse contributors. Roughly 80-97% of proliferating CD4+ or CD8+ clones lacked an assignable naive or memory phenotype.

As concerns this clone: Its specificity is not known.

Repertoires were generated with immunoSEQ multiplex PCR, while TCRdb's copy carries only in-frame clones and drops some. In the table there are approximately 100,000 clones, approximately 91% of which are singletons. The sequence was obtained from a human donor in good health. Some clones in this sample may be carry-over from other donors' samples. Sequenced sample: CD4+ T cells sorted from blood.

The CDR3 bases are TGTGCCACCAGCTGGCGGGGGGAGACCCAGTACTTC. It specifies CATSWRGETQYF. This chain uses TRBV15 with TRBJ2-5; 7 nucleotides agree with TRBD2. V was clipped by 5 bases and J by 5 bases; unmatched bases: 2. CDR1 is LNHNV and CDR2 is YYDKDF in the germline V gene (reference sequence). The CDR3 length is 12 residues.